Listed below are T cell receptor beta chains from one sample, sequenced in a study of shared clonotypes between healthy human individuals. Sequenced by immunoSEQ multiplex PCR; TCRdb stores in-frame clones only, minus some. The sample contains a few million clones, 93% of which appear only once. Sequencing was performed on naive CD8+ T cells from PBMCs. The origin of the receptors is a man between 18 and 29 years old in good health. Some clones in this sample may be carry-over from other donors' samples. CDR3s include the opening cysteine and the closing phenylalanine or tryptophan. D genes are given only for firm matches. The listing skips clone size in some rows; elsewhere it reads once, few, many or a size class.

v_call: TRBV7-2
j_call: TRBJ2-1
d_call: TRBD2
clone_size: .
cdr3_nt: TGTGCCAGCAGCGGGCGCCCGGGGTGGGAGGGAGGCAATGAGCAGTTCTTC
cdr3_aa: CASSGRPGWEGGNEQFF

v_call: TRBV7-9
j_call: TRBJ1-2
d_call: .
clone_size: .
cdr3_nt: TGTGCCAGCAGCTCCGGTCCGAAGCTTGGCTACACCTTC
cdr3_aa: CASSSGPKLGYTF

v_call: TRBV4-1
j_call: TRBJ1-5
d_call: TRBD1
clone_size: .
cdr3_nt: TGCGCCAGCAGCCCGGGACAGGGTGATCAGCCCCAGCATTTT
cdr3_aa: CASSPGQGDQPQHF

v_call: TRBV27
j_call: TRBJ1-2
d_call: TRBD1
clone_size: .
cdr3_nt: TGTGCCAGCAGTTCTATGCCGACAGGGGCTGGCGGCTACACCTTC
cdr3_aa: CASSSMPTGAGGYTF

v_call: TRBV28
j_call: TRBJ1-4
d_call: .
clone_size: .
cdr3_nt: TGTGCCAGCAGTTTATCAGGGGATGAAAAACTGTTTTTT
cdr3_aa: CASSLSGDEKLFF

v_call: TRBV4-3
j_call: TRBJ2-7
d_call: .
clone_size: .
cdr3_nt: TGCGCCAGCAGCCCAGGGGCCGGGCCCTCCTACGAGCAGTACTTC
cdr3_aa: CASSPGAGPSYEQYF

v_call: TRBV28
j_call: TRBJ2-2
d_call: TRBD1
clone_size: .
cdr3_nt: TGTGCCAGCAGCTTACAGGGGGGAACCGGGGAGCTGTTTTTT
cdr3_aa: CASSLQGGTGELFF

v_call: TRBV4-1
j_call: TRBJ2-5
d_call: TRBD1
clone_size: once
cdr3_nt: TGCGCCAGCAGCCAAGTTGGCAGGGGGTCACCAGAGACCCAGTACTTC
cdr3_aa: CASSQVGRGSPETQYF

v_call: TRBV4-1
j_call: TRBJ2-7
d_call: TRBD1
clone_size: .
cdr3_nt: TGCGCCAGCAGCCAAGATCAGCCCCTCGAGGCGGGACAGGGGGCAGGCGAGCAGTACTTC
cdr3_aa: CASSQDQPLEAGQGAGEQYF

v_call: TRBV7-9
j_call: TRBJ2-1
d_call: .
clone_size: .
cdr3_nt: TGTGCCAGCAGCTTAGTCCGGGACTTTAATGAGCAGTTCTTC
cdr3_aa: CASSLVRDFNEQFF